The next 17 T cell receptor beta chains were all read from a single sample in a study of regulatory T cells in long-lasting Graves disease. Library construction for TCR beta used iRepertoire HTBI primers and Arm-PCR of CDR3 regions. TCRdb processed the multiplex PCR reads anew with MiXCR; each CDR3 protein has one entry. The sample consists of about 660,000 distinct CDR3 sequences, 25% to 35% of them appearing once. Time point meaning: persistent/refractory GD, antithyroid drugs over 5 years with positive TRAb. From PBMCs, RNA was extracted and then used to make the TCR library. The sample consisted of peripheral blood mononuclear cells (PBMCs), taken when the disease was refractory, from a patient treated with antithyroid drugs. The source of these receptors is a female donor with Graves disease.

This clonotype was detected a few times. This CDR3 is CSARVDSGASYEQYF. The CDR3 nucleotides read TGCAGTGCTAGAGTCGATAGCGGGGCCTCCTACGAGCAGTACTTC. The chain joins TRBV20-1 to TRBJ2-7; 8 bases fit TRBD2. The CDR3 sequence is 15 residues long. J was trimmed by 0 bases and V by 1 base; bases with no gene match: 5. Germline lookup yields CDR1 DFQATT and CDR2 SNEGSKA (reference sequence).

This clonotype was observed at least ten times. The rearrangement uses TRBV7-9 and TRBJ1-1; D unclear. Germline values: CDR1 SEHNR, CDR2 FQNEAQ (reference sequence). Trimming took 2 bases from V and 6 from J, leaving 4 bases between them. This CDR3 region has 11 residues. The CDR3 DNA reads TGTGCCAGCAGCTTAAGCCCTGAAGCTTTCTTT. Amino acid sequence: CASSLSPEAFF.

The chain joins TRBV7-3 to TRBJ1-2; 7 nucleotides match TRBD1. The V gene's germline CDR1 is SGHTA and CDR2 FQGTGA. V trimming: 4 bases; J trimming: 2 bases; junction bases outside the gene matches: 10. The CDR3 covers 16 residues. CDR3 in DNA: TGTGCCAGCAGCTCGGAATTGGGACAGCAAAACTATGGCTACACCTTC. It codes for CASSSELGQQNYGYTF.

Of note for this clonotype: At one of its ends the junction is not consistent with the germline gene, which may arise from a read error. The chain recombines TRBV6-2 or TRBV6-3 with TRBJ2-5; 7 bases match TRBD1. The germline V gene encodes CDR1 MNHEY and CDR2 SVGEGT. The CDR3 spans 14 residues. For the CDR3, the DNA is TGTGCCAGCACTTACTCGGGACAGTTGGAGACCCAGTACTTC. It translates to CASTYSGQLETQYF.

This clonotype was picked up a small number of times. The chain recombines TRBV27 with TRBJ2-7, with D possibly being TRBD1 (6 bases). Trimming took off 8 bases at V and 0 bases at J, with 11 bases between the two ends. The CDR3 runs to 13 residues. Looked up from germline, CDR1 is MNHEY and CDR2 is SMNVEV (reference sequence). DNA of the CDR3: TGTGCCAGCTTTGGGGGCAGCTCCTACGAGCAGTACTTC. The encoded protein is CASFGGSSYEQYF.

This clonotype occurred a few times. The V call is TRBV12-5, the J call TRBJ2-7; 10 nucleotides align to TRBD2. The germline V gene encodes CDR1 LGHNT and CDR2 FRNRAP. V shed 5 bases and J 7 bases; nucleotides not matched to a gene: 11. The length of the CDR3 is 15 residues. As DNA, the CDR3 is TGTGCTAGTGGTACCTTTCTAGCGGGAGTAGGAGAGCAGTACTTC. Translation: CASGTFLAGVGEQYF.

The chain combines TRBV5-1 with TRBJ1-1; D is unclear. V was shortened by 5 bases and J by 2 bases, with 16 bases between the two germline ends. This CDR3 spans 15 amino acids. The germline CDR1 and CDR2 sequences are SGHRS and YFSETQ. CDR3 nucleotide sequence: TGCGCCAGCAGTGCGTCGAGGGATCCAAACACTGAAGCTTTCTTT. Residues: CASSASRDPNTEAFF.

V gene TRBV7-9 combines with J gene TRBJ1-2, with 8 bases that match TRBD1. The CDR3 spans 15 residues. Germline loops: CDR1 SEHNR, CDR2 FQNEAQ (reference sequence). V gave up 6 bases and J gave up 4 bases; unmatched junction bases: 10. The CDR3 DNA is TGTGCCAGCAGATCAGGGACAGGATTGGGCTATGGCTACACCTTC. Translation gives CASRSGTGLGYGYTF.

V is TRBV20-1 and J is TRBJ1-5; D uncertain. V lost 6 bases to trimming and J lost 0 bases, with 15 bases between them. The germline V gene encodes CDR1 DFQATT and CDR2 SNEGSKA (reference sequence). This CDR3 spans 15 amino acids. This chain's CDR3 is CSALNQETSNQPQHF. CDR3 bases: TGCAGTGCCCTTAATCAGGAGACTAGCAATCAGCCCCAGCATTTT.

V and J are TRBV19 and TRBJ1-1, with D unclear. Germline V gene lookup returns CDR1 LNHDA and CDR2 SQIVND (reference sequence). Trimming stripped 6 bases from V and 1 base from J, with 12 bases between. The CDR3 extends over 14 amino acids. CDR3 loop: CASREGAENTEAFF. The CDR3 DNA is TGTGCCAGTAGAGAAGGTGCAGAGAACACTGAAGCTTTCTTT.

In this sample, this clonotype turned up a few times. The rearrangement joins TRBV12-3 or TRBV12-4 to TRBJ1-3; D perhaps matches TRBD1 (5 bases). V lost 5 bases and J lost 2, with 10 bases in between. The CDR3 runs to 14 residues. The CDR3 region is CASSPDSAGNTIYF. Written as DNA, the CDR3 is TGTGCCAGCAGTCCCGACAGTGCTGGAAACACCATATATTTT.

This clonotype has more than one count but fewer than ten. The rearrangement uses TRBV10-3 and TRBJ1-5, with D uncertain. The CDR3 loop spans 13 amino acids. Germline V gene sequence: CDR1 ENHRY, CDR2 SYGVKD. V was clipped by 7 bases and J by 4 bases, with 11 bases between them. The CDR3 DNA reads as TGTGCCATCAACGAAAGAGAAAATCAGCCCCAGCATTTT. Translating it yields CAINERENQPQHF.

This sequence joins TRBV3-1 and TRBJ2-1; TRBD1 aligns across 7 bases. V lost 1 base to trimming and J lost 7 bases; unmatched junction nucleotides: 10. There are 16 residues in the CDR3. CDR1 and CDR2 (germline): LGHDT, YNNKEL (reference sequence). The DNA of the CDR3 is TGTGCCAGCAGCCAAGTCTCGACAGGGAGTAGGAATGAGCAGTTCTTC. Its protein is CASSQVSTGSRNEQFF.

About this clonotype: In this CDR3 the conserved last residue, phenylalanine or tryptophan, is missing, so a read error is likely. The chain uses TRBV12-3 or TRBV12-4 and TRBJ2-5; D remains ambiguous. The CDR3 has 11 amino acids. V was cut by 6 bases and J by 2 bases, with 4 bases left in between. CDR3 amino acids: CASSGQETQYL. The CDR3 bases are TGTGCCAGCAGCGGACAAGAGACCCAGTACCTC.

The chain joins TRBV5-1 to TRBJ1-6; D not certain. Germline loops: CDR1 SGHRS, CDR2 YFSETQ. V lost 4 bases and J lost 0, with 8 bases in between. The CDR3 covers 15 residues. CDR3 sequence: CASSAEGSYNSPLHF. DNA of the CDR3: TGCGCCAGCAGCGCGGAAGGCTCCTATAATTCACCCCTCCACTTT.

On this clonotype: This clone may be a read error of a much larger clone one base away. DNA for the CDR3: TGTGCCAGCAGTTCGAAGGGTTCTAATTCACCCCTCCACTTT. Its translation: CASSSKGSNSPLHF. The rearrangement joins TRBV12-3 or TRBV12-4 to TRBJ1-6; D is unclear. The ends were cut back, 4 bases at V and 6 bases at J, with 10 bases in the middle. The CDR3 runs 14 residues.

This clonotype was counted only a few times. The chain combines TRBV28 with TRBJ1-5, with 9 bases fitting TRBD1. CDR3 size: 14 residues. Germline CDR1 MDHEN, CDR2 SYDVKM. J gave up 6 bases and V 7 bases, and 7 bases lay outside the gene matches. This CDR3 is CASIGTGRFQPQHF. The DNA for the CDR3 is TGTGCCAGCATAGGGACAGGGAGATTTCAGCCCCAGCATTTT.